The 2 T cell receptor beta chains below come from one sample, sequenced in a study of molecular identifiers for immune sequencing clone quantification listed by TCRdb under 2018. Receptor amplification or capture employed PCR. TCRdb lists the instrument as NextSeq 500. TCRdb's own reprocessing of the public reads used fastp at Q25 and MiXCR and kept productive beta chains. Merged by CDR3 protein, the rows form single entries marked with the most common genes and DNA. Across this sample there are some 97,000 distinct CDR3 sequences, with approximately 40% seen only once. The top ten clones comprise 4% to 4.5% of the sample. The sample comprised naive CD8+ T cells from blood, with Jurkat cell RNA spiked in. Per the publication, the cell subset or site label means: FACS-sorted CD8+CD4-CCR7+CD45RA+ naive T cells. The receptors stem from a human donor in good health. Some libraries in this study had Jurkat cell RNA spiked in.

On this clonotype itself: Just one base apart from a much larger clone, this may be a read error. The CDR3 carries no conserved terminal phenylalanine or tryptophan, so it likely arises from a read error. The CDR3 region has the DNA TGTGCCAGCAGCCCTGAAAACACCGGGGAGCTGTTTATT. It encodes CASSPENTGELFI. The chain is built from TRBV4-2 and TRBJ2-2; no clear D gene. The CDR3 extends over 13 amino acids. Germline V gene sequence: CDR1 LGHNA, CDR2 YNFKEQ. V was trimmed by 4 bases and J by 2 bases, leaving 5 bases between them.

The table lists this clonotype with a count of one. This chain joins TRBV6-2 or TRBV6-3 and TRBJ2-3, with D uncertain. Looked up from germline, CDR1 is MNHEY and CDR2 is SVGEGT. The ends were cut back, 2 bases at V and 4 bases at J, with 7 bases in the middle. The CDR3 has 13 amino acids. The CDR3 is CASSYLGSDTQYF. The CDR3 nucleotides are TGTGCCAGCAGTTACCTGGGGTCAGATACGCAGTATTTT.